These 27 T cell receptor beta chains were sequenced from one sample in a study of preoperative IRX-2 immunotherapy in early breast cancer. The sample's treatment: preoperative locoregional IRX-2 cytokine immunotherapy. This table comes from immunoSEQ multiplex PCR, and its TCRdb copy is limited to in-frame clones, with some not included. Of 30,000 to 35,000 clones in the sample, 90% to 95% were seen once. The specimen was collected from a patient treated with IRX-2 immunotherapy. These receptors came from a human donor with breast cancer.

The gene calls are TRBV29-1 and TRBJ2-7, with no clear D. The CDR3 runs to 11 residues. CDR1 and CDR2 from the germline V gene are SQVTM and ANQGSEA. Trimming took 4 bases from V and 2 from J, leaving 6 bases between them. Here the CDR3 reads CSVAQPYEQYF. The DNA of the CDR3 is TGCAGCGTTGCACAACCCTACGAGCAGTACTTC.

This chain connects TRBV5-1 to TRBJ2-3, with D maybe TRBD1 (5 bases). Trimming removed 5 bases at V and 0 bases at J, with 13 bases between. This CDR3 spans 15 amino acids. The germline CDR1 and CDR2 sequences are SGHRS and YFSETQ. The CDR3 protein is CASRSGPTSTDTQYF. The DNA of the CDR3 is TGCGCCAGCAGATCAGGGCCGACTAGCACAGATACGCAGTATTTT.

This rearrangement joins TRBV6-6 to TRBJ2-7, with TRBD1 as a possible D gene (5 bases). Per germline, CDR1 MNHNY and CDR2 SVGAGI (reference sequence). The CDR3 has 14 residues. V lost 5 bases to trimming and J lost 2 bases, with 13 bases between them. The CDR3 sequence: CASSPGYLTYEQYF. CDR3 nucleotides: TGTGCCAGCAGTCCAGGGTACCTTACCTACGAGCAGTACTTC.

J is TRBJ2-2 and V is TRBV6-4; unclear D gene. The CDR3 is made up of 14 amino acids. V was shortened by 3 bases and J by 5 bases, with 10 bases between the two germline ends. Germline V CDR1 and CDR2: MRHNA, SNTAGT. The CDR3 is CASSDSGFTGELFF. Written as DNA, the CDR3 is TGTGCCAGCAGTGATTCTGGGTTTACCGGGGAGCTGTTTTTT.

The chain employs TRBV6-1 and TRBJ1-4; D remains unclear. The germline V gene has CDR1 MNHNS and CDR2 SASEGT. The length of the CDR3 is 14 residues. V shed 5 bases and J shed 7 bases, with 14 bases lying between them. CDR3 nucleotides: TGTGCCAGCAGTCAAGGGAGGGTTGCTGAAAAACTGTTTTTT. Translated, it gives CASSQGRVAEKLFF.

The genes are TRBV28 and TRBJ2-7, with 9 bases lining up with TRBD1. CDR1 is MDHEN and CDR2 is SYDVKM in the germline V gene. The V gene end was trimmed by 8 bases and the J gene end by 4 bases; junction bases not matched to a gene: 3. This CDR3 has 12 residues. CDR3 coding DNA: TGTGCCAGCCGACAGGGGGAGTACGAGCAGTACTTC. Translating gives CASRQGEYEQYF.

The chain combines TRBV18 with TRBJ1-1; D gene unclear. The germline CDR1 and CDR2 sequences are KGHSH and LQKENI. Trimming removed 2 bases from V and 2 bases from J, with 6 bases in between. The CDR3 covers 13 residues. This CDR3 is CASSPSLNTEAFF. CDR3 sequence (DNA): TGTGCCAGCTCACCAAGCCTCAACACTGAAGCTTTCTTT.

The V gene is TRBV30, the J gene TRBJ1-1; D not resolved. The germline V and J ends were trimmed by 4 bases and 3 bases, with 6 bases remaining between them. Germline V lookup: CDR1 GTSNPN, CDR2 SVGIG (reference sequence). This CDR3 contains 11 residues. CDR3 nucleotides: TGTGCCTGGACCCGTTACACTGAAGCTTTCTTT. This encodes CAWTRYTEAFF.

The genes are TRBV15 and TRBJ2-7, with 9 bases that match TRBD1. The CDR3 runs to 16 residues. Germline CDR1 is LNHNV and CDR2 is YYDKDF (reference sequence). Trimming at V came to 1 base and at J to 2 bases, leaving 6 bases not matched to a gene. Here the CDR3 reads CATSRVFGDRAYEQYF. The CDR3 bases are TGTGCCACCAGCAGAGTATTTGGGGACAGGGCCTACGAGCAGTACTTC.

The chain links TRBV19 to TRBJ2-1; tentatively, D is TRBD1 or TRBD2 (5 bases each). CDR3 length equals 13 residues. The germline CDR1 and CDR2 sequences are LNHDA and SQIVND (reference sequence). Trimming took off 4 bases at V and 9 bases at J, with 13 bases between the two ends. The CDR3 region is CASSRGRATEQFF. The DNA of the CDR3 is TGTGCCAGTAGTAGGGGACGGGCTACTGAGCAGTTCTTC.

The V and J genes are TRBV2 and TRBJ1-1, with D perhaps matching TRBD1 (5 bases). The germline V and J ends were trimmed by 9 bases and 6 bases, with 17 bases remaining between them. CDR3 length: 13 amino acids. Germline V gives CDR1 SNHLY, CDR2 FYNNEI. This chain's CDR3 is CASLWETVAEAFF. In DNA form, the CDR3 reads TGTGCCAGTCTCTGGGAGACAGTAGCTGAAGCTTTCTTT.

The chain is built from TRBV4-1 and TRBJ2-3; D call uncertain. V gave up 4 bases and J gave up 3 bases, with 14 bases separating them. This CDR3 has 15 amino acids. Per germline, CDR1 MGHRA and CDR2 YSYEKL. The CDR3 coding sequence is TGCGCCAGCAGCCTCGGACCCAAGGATACAGATACGCAGTATTTT. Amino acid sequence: CASSLGPKDTDTQYF.

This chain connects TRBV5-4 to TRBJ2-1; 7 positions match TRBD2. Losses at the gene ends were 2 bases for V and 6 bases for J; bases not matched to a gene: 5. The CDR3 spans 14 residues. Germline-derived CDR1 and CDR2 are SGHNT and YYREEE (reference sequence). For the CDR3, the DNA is TGTGCCAGCAGCTTAGAACTAGCGACCAATGAGCAGTTCTTC. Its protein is CASSLELATNEQFF.

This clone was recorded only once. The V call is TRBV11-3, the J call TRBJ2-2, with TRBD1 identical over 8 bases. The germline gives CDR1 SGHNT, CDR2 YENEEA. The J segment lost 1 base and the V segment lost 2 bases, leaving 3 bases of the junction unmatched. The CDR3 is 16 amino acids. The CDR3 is CASSLQGAGNTGELFF. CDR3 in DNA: TGTGCCAGCAGCTTACAGGGGGCAGGGAACACCGGGGAGCTGTTTTTT.

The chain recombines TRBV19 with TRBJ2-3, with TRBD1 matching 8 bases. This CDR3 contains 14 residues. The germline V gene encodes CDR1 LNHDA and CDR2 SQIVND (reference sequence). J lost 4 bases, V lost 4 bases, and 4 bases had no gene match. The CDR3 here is CASSTWTGPDTQYF. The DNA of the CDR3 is TGTGCCAGTAGTACATGGACAGGGCCAGATACGCAGTATTTT.

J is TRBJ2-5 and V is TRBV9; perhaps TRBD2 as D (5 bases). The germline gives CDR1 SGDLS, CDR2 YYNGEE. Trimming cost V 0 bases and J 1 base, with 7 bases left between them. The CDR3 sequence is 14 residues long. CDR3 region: CASSVVGSQETQYF. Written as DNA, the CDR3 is TGTGCCAGCAGCGTAGTAGGGAGCCAAGAGACCCAGTACTTC.

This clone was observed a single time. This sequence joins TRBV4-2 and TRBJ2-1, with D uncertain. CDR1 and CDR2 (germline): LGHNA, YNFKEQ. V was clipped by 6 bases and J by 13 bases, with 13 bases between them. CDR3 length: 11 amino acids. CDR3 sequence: CASRELGSQFF. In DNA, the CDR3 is TGTGCCAGCAGGGAATTGGGCTCCCAGTTCTTC.

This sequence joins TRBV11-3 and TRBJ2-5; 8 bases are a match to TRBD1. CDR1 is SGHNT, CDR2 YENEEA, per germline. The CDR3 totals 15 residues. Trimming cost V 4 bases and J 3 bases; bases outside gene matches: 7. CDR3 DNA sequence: TGTGCCAGCAGCTCCAATAAGGACAGGGAAGAGACCCAGTACTTC. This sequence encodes CASSSNKDREETQYF.

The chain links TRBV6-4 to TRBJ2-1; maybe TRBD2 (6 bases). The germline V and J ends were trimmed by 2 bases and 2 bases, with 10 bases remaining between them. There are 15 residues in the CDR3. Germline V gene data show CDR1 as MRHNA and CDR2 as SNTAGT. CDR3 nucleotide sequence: TGTGCCAGCAGTGACGGGGGGTTGCCCTACAATGAGCAGTTCTTC. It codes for CASSDGGLPYNEQFF.

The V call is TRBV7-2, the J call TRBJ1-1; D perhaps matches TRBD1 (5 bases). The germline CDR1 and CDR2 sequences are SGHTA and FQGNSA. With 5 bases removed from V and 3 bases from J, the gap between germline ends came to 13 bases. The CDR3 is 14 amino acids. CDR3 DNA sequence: TGTGCCAGCAGCGCACTTTCAGGGTACACTGAAGCTTTCTTT. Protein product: CASSALSGYTEAFF.

DNA of the CDR3: TGCGCCAGCAGCCAAAGCGGGGGTGTAAGCAGGTCCTATAATTCACCCCTCCACTTT. Its protein product is CASSQSGGVSRSYNSPLHF. This sequence joins TRBV4-1 and TRBJ1-6, with a possible D match to TRBD1 (5 bases). Trimming stripped 2 bases from V and 1 base from J, with 18 bases between. Germline CDR1 and CDR2: MGHRA and YSYEKL. The CDR3 runs to 19 residues.

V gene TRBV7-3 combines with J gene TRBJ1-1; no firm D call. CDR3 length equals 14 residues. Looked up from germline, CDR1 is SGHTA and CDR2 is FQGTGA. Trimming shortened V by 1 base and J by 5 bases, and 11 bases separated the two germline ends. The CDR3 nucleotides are TGTGCCAGCAGCTTAATGCAAGGCGGGACTGAAGCTTTCTTT. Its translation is CASSLMQGGTEAFF.

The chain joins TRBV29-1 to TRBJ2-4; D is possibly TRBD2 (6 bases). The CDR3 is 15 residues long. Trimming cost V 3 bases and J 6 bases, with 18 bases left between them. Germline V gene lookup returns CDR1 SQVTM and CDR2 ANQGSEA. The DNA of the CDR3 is TGCAGCGTTGAGAAGGCAGGAGGGTGGAGAAACATTCAGTACTTC. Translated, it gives CSVEKAGGWRNIQYF. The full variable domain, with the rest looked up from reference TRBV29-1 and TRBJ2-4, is SAVISQKPSRDICQRGTSLTIQCQVDSQVTMMFWYRQQPGQSLTLIATANQGSEATYESGFVIDKFPISRPNLTFSTLTVSNMSPEDSSIYLCSVEKAGGWRNIQYFGAGTRLSVL.

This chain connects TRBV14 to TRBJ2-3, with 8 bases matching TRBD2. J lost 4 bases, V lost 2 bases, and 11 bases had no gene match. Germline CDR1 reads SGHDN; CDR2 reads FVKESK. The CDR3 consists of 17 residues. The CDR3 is CASSQLPFGGAADTQYF. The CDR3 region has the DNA TGTGCCAGCAGCCAATTGCCGTTCGGGGGGGCGGCAGATACGCAGTATTTT.

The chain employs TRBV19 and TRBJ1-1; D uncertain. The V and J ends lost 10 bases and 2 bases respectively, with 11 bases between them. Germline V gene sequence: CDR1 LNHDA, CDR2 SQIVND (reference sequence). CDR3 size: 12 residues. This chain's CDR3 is CATALGNTEAFF. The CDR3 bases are TGTGCCACCGCACTTGGAAACACTGAAGCTTTCTTT.

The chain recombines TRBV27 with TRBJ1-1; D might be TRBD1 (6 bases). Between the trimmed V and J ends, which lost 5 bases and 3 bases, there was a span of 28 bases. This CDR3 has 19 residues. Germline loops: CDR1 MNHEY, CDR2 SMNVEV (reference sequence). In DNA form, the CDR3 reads TGTGCCAGCAGTCTTTCTTATCGGGGGGGGCTACGTCGGGACACTGAAGCTTTCTTT. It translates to CASSLSYRGGLRRDTEAFF.

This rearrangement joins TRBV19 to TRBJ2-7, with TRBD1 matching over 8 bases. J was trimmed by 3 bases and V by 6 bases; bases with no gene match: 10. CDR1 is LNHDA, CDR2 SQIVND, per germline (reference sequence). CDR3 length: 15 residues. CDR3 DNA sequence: TGTGCCAGTAGCCGAGGACAGGGCCCTATCTACGAGCAGTACTTC. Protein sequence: CASSRGQGPIYEQYF.